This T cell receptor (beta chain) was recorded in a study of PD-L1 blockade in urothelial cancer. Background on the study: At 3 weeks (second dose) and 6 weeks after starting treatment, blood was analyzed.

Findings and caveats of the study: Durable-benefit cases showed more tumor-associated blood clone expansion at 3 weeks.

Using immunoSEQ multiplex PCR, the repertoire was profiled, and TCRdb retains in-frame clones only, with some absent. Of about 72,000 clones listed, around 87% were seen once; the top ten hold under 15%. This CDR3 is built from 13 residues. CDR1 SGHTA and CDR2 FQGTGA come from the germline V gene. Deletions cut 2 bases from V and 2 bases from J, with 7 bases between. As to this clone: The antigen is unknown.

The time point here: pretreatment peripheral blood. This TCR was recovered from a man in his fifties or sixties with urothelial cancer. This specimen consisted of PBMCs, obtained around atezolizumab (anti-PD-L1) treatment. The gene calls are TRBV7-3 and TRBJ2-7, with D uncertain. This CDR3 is CASSLSPAYEQYF. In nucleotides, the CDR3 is TGTGCCAGCAGCTTATCTCCCGCCTACGAGCAGTACTTC.